The 10 T cell receptor beta chains presented below share a single source sample, sequenced in a study of T cell repertoires in cytomegalovirus infection. MiXCR, applied by TCRdb to the reads, yields one record per CDR3 protein. The sample has 80,000 to 90,000 distinct CDR3 sequences; more than 40% are singletons. Antigens of these TCRs are unknown. The specimen comprised CD8+ T cells from cultured PBMCs, sampled from culture after CMV antigen stimulation. The receptors were gathered from a human donor in good health (CMV status not recorded). Some clones in this sample may be carry-over from other donors' samples.

The V gene is TRBV7-4, the J gene TRBJ1-5, with TRBD1 matching 7 bases. In germline, CDR1 is SGHVT, CDR2 SQSDAQ. The CDR3 contains 14 residues. J lost 2 bases, V lost 6 bases, and 4 bases had no gene match. CDR3 residues: CASSPDRGNQPQHF. The CDR3 nucleotides read TGTGCCAGCAGTCCTGACAGGGGCAATCAGCCCCAGCATTTT.

This clonotype was counted only a few times. The chain uses TRBV28 and TRBJ2-1; TRBD2 might be the D (6 bases). Germline CDR1 reads MDHEN; CDR2 reads SYDVKM. The CDR3 sequence is 16 residues long. V lost 4 bases and J 3 bases, leaving 16 bases between the germline ends. The CDR3 loop reads CASSSLSGVDYNEQFF. Written as DNA, the CDR3 is TGTGCCAGCAGTTCCCTTAGCGGAGTGGACTACAATGAGCAGTTCTTC.

J is TRBJ2-5 and V is TRBV4-2; 12 nucleotides agree with TRBD2. The V and J ends lost 2 bases and 4 bases, in that order; junction bases with no gene match: 8. The CDR3 extends over 17 amino acids. CDR1 and CDR2 (germline): LGHNA, YNFKEQ. The CDR3 coding sequence is TGTGCCAGCAGCCAAAGGGCTAGCGGGGGGGAGCGAGAGACCCAGTACTTC. This gives the protein CASSQRASGGERETQYF.

The chain couples TRBV19 to TRBJ2-7; 10 positions match TRBD2. The CDR3 consists of 15 residues. Losses at the gene ends were 5 bases for V and 5 bases for J; bases not matched to a gene: 9. Germline values: CDR1 LNHDA, CDR2 SQIVND (reference sequence). The CDR3 coding sequence is TGTGCCAGTAGTCCCCCCGGTAGCGGGAGGCACGAGCAGTACTTC. The encoded protein is CASSPPGSGRHEQYF.

The chain employs TRBV6-5 and TRBJ2-6; D not certain. CDR1 and CDR2 (germline): MNHEY, SVGAGI. The V end was cut by 5 bases, the J end by 4 bases, with 15 bases between. The CDR3 covers 16 residues. CDR3 bases: TGTGCCAGCAGTGAGGCTCAGAAAACCGGGGCCAACGTCCTGACTTTC. Its translation: CASSEAQKTGANVLTF.

This chain joins TRBV18 and TRBJ1-6; D perhaps matches TRBD1 (6 bases). Trimming took 5 bases from V and 0 from J, leaving 20 bases between them. Germline CDR1 is KGHSH and CDR2 is LQKENI. The length of the CDR3 is 19 residues. The CDR3 DNA reads TGTGCCAGCTCATCTTATAGGGACACTAGGAGCTCCTATAATTCACCCCTCCACTTT. This encodes CASSSYRDTRSSYNSPLHF.

The CDR3 DNA follows: TGTGCCAGCAGCGACATCGGGACCCATGGTCGGGAGCAGTACTTC. Amino acids: CASSDIGTHGREQYF. The chain recombines TRBV11-1 with TRBJ2-7; D tentatively reads TRBD1 or TRBD2 (5 bases each). There are 15 residues in the CDR3. V was clipped by 5 bases and J by 7 bases, with 21 bases between them. The germline V gene has CDR1 SGHAT and CDR2 FQDESV (reference sequence).

CDR3 residues: CASSLSSPLHF. For the CDR3, the DNA is TGTGCCAGCAGTTTAAGTTCACCCCTCCACTTT. V gene TRBV12-3 or TRBV12-4 combines with J gene TRBJ1-6; D is ambiguous. V lost 2 bases to trimming and J lost 9 bases, with 2 bases between them. The CDR3 is 11 residues long.

CDR3 sequence: CASSYRDEQYF. DNA for the CDR3: TGTGCCAGCAGCTACAGGGACGAGCAGTACTTC. The genes are TRBV28 and TRBJ2-7; the D gene is possibly TRBD1 (6 bases). Germline-derived CDR1 and CDR2 are MDHEN and SYDVKM. Trimming took off 6 bases at V and 5 bases at J, with 8 bases between the two ends. The CDR3 is made up of 11 amino acids.

The chain couples TRBV12-5 to TRBJ2-1; D might be TRBD2 (6 bases). Trimming pared 6 bases from V and 0 bases from J, leaving 12 bases between. The germline CDR1 and CDR2 sequences are LGHNT and FRNRAP. The CDR3 totals 15 residues. Here the CDR3 reads CASGRGRSSYNEQFF. The DNA for the CDR3 is TGTGCTAGTGGACGGGGGAGGAGCTCCTACAATGAGCAGTTCTTC. The variable domain in full, with the rest retrieved from reference TRBV12-5 and TRBJ2-1, is DARVTQTPRHKVTEMGQEVTMRCQPILGHNTVFWYRQTMMQGLELLAYFRNRAPLDDSGMPKDRFSAEMPDATLATLKIQPSEPRDSAVYFCASGRGRSSYNEQFFGPGTRLTVL.